These T cell receptor beta chains were read from a single sample in a study of cytotoxic CD8 clonotypes in ibrutinib-treated CLL. The repertoire was sequenced with immunoSEQ multiplex PCR; TCRdb's copy has only in-frame clones and lacks some. This table has 150,000 to 250,000 clones, around 72% appearing once. This specimen was PBMCs, taken after 24 months of ibrutinib treatment. All receptors derive from a human donor with chronic lymphocytic leukemia. Each CDR3 is given with its conserved first and last residue. Fields, in order: J gene, D gene, V gene, clone size, CDR3 protein, CDR3 DNA. A D gene is named only where the DNA matches it firmly. Clone sizes are given selectively: once, few, many, or a class where the clone is expanded.

TRBJ2-3 | TRBD2 | TRBV9 | . | CASSGQVLASRQYF | TGTGCCAGCAGCGGACAAGTACTAGCGTCTCGGCAGTATTTT
TRBJ1-5 | . | TRBV2 | . | CASSELSRVNQPQHF | TGTGCCAGCAGTGAATTGAGCAGAGTCAATCAGCCCCAGCATTTT
TRBJ2-5 | TRBD2 | TRBV7-7 | . | CASRLSGEETQYF | TGTGCTAGCAGACTTAGCGGGGAAGAGACCCAGTACTTC
TRBJ2-2 | TRBD2 | TRBV5-1 | . | CASGKGLTYTGELFF | TGCGCCAGCGGAAAGGGACTAACATACACCGGGGAGCTGTTTTTT
TRBJ2-5 | . | TRBV5-1 | . | CASSFGQETQYF | TGCGCCAGCAGCTTCGGGCAAGAGACCCAGTACTTC
TRBJ2-7 | TRBD1 | TRBV30 | . | CAWSVSGQGADEQYF | TGTGCCTGGAGTGTATCGGGACAGGGGGCTGACGAGCAGTACTTC
TRBJ2-5 | . | TRBV5-1 | . | CASSRLPTEETQYF | TGCGCCAGCAGCCGCCTACCAACAGAAGAGACCCAGTACTTC
TRBJ1-3 | TRBD1 | TRBV5-4 | . | CASSSGDSQRNTIYF | TGTGCCAGCAGCTCGGGGGACAGCCAACGAAACACCATATATTTT
TRBJ2-3 | . | TRBV18 | . | CASSPPADASTDTQYF | TGTGCCAGCTCACCACCGGCAGACGCTAGCACAGATACGCAGTATTTT
TRBJ2-6 | . | TRBV7-2 | . | CASNTEGSSGANVLTF | TGTGCCAGCAACACAGAGGGGAGCTCTGGGGCCAACGTCCTGACTTTC
TRBJ2-7 | . | TRBV7-9 | . | CASSSPWYEQYF | TGTGCCAGCAGCTCCCCCTGGTACGAGCAGTACTTC
TRBJ2-7 | . | TRBV19 | few | CASSISPRTYEQYF | TGTGCCAGTAGTATAAGCCCCAGGACCTACGAGCAGTACTTC
TRBJ2-3 | . | TRBV5-4 | . | CASSPDTPSTDTQYF | TGTGCCAGCAGTCCAGACACGCCTAGCACAGATACGCAGTATTTT
TRBJ2-5 | TRBD2 | TRBV13 | . | CASSETSVGGETQYF | TGTGCCAGCAGCGAGACTAGCGTAGGGGGGGAGACCCAGTACTTC
TRBJ2-7 | TRBD2 | TRBV27 | . | CASNRFAGGPYEQYF | TGTGCCAGCAACCGGTTCGCGGGAGGGCCCTACGAGCAGTACTTC
TRBJ2-3 | TRBD2 | TRBV7-2 | . | CASSLARAGAGTDTQYF | TGTGCCAGCAGCTTAGCGCGCGCGGGAGCTGGCACAGATACGCAGTATTTT
TRBJ2-7 | . | TRBV30 | . | CAWTSNSYEQYF | TGTGCCTGGACTTCAAACTCCTACGAGCAGTACTTC
TRBJ2-3 | TRBD1 | TRBV7-9 | . | CASSLGGGPDTQYF | TGTGCCAGCAGCTTAGGAGGGGGCCCGGATACGCAGTATTTT
TRBJ2-7 | TRBD1 | TRBV18 | . | CASSPGRGLYYEQYF | TGTGCCAGCTCACCGGGCAGGGGGCTTTACTACGAGCAGTACTTC
TRBJ2-1 | . | TRBV29-1 | . | CSVEGFGDEQFF | TGCAGCGTTGAGGGGTTCGGCGATGAGCAGTTCTTC
TRBJ1-1 | TRBD1 | TRBV6-1 | once | CAIGQALTEAFF | TGTGCCATAGGACAGGCGCTCACTGAAGCTTTCTTT
TRBJ2-1 | . | TRBV27 | few | CASSLSRTNEQFF | TGTGCCAGCAGTTTATCTAGGACCAATGAGCAGTTCTTC
TRBJ1-2 | . | TRBV6-5 | . | CASSYSEQRLYGYTF | TGTGCCAGCAGTTACTCAGAACAGCGCCTCTATGGCTACACCTTC
TRBJ2-1 | . | TRBV28 | few | CASSLAAAGGIGNEQFF | TGTGCCAGCAGTCTGGCTGCGGCAGGGGGGATAGGAAATGAGCAGTTCTTC
TRBJ1-5 | . | TRBV28 | . | CASRTGWVGGNQPQHF | TGTGCCAGCAGAACAGGGTGGGTGGGTGGCAATCAGCCCCAGCATTTT
TRBJ1-1 | . | TRBV7-6 | . | CASSLVRDGGGTEAFF | TGTGCCAGCAGCTTAGTCCGGGACGGCGGAGGGACTGAAGCTTTCTTT
TRBJ2-7 | . | TRBV6-1 | . | CASSRTISYEQYF | TGTGCCAGCAGCCGCACGATCTCCTACGAGCAGTACTTC
TRBJ2-7 | . | TRBV2 | . | CASRGGVHEQYF | TGTGCCAGCAGGGGGGGTGTCCACGAGCAGTACTTC
TRBJ2-7 | . | TRBV6-5 | . | CASSYSVDQSYEQYF | TGTGCCAGCAGTTACTCTGTGGACCAGTCCTACGAGCAGTACTTC
TRBJ2-2 | . | TRBV6-1 | . | CASSEAGIGELFF | TGTGCCAGCAGTGAAGCTGGGATCGGGGAGCTGTTTTTT
TRBJ2-1 | . | TRBV11-1 | . | CASSHEGSSYNEQFF | TGTGCCAGCAGCCACGAGGGGAGCTCCTACAATGAGCAGTTCTTC
TRBJ2-7 | . | TRBV6-1 | . | CASSEGGEVRYEQYF | TGTGCCAGCAGTGAAGGGGGGGAGGTCCGCTACGAGCAGTACTTC
TRBJ2-1 | . | TRBV7-2 | once | CASSRQGSGGNNEQFF | TGTGCCAGCAGCCGCCAGGGGAGCGGAGGAAACAATGAGCAGTTCTTC
TRBJ1-1 | . | TRBV9 | . | CASSHPFTGGLTFF | TGTGCCAGCAGCCACCCATTTACGGGGGGATTGACTTTCTTT
TRBJ2-1 | TRBD2 | TRBV19 | . | CASNSGTLNEQFF | TGTGCCAGTAACAGCGGGACCCTCAATGAGCAGTTCTTC
TRBJ1-4 | . | TRBV19 | few | CASSLNEKLFF | TGTGCCAGTAGCCTGAATGAAAAACTGTTTTTT
TRBJ2-5 | TRBD2 | TRBV27 | . | CASSPGLAEETQYF | TGTGCCAGCAGTCCGGGACTAGCGGAAGAGACCCAGTACTTC
TRBJ2-7 | TRBD1 | TRBV6-1 | few | CASSHRDRGYEQYF | TGTGCCAGCAGTCACCGGGACAGGGGCTACGAGCAGTACTTC
TRBJ2-2 | TRBD1 | TRBV30 | . | CAWAADRGWTGELFF | TGTGCCTGGGCCGCGGACAGGGGTTGGACCGGGGAGCTGTTTTTT
TRBJ2-7 | TRBD2 | TRBV10-3 | . | CAIGLAELYEQYF | TGTGCCATAGGACTAGCGGAGCTTTACGAGCAGTACTTC
TRBJ2-3 | . | TRBV7-7 | . | CASSLFREDTQYF | TGTGCTAGCAGCTTATTTCGGGAAGATACGCAGTATTTT
TRBJ2-1 | . | TRBV5-1 | . | CASSFMKPSDEQFF | TGCGCCAGCAGCTTTATGAAACCGAGCGATGAGCAGTTCTTC
TRBJ2-7 | . | TRBV4-1 | once | CASSQEFRGREQYF | TGCGCCAGCAGCCAAGAGTTCAGGGGTCGCGAGCAGTACTTC
TRBJ2-5 | TRBD2 | TRBV4-2 | . | CASSQRRTSGRVETQYF | TGTGCCAGCAGCCAAAGACGGACTAGCGGGAGGGTTGAGACCCAGTACTTC
TRBJ2-1 | TRBD1 | TRBV9 | . | CASSVEDGDRVFGNEQFF | TGTGCCAGCAGCGTAGAGGATGGGGACAGGGTCTTTGGTAATGAGCAGTTCTTC
TRBJ1-2 | TRBD1 | TRBV5-1 | few | CASSLVGTGAREIYGYTF | TGCGCCAGCAGCTTGGTAGGGACAGGGGCCAGGGAAATCTATGGCTACACCTTC